A selection of T cell receptor beta chains follows, all from one sample in a study of T cells in localized non-small cell lung cancer. The repertoire was sequenced with immunoSEQ multiplex PCR; TCRdb's copy has only in-frame clones and lacks some. The sample carries tens of thousands of clones, about nine tenths recorded once. The source was peripheral blood, collected before any cancer treatment. These receptors were collected from a man aged 35 to 70 with stage I squamous cell lung carcinoma. The CDR3 runs from the conserved cysteine through the conserved F or W. D genes are given only for firm matches. Rows may omit the clone size; those that give it use once, few, many or a size class.

j_call,v_call,d_call,clone_size,cdr3_aa,cdr3_nt
TRBJ1-5,TRBV5-5,-,-,CASRGDPSNQPQHF,TGTGCCAGCAGGGGGGACCCTAGCAATCAGCCCCAGCATTTT
TRBJ1-2,TRBV28,-,-,CASRYTGNYGYTF,TGTGCCAGCAGGTATACTGGGAACTATGGCTACACCTTC
TRBJ2-3,TRBV4-1,TRBD2,-,CASSLVSGDLDTQYF,TGCGCCAGCAGCCTGGTTAGCGGGGATCTAGATACGCAGTATTTT
TRBJ1-1,TRBV15,-,-,CATSRGLGGTEAFF,TGTGCCACCAGCAGAGGGCTCGGCGGGACTGAAGCTTTCTTT
TRBJ1-1,TRBV7-2,-,-,CASSLRRGVLSTEAFF,TGTGCCAGCAGCTTAAGGCGGGGCGTATTAAGCACTGAAGCTTTCTTT
TRBJ2-7,TRBV7-2,TRBD1,-,CASSADRGPGEQYF,TGTGCCAGCAGCGCTGACAGGGGGCCAGGTGAGCAGTACTTC
TRBJ1-3,TRBV20-1,-,-,CSASHLNTIYF,TGCAGTGCTAGTCATCTGAACACCATATATTTT
TRBJ1-2,TRBV19,-,-,CASTAIRGGNYGYTF,TGTGCCAGTACCGCAATCCGAGGCGGAAACTATGGCTACACCTTC
TRBJ1-1,TRBV4-2,TRBD1,-,CASSQASGQGRLEAFF,TGTGCCAGCAGCCAAGCCTCGGGACAGGGCCGCCTTGAAGCTTTCTTT
TRBJ1-2,TRBV4-1,-,-,CASSQREVAGQGGYTF,TGCGCCAGCAGCCAAAGGGAGGTAGCGGGGCAGGGCGGCTACACCTTC
TRBJ1-5,TRBV11-2,-,-,CASSLTGSNQPQHF,TGTGCCAGCAGCTTAACAGGTAGCAATCAGCCCCAGCATTTT
TRBJ1-6,TRBV30,-,-,CASDRMRNSPLHF,TGTGCCTCCGACAGGATGAGAAATTCACCCCTCCACTTT
TRBJ2-7,TRBV25-1,-,-,CASSAHGYEQYF,TGTGCCAGCAGTGCCCACGGCTACGAGCAGTACTTC
TRBJ1-1,TRBV5-1,-,once,CASSAGFGMNTEAFF,TGCGCCAGCAGCGCGGGCTTTGGGATGAACACTGAAGCTTTCTTT
TRBJ1-2,TRBV28,-,-,CASSLSTGLLYGYTF,TGTGCCAGCAGTTTATCAACAGGTTTACTCTATGGCTACACCTTC
TRBJ1-6,TRBV21-1,-,-,CASSKGRLGPYNSPLHF,TGTGCCAGCAGCAAAGGTCGGTTGGGGCCCTATAATTCACCCCTCCACTTT
TRBJ1-1,TRBV29-1,-,-,CSGVDTGGVNTEAFF,TGCAGCGGGGTGGACACCGGGGGAGTGAACACTGAAGCTTTCTTT
TRBJ1-5,TRBV2,TRBD1,-,CASGTGDGNQPQHF,TGTGCCAGCGGCACAGGGGACGGCAATCAGCCCCAGCATTTT
TRBJ1-5,TRBV7-8,TRBD1,-,CASSRGRTGTVSSNQPQHF,TGTGCCAGCAGCCGTGGGCGGACAGGGACGGTGTCGAGCAATCAGCCCCAGCATTTT
TRBJ1-2,TRBV5-1,TRBD1,-,CASSPGQGVTYGYTF,TGCGCCAGCAGCCCCGGACAGGGGGTAACCTATGGCTACACCTTC
TRBJ2-1,TRBV7-9,-,-,CASSLLGPGADEQFF,TGTGCCAGCAGCTTACTCGGCCCCGGGGCCGATGAGCAGTTCTTC
TRBJ1-6,TRBV15,-,-,CATRGQDLSPLHF,TGTGCCACCAGGGGGCAGGATCTGTCACCCCTCCACTTT
TRBJ2-1,TRBV5-1,TRBD2,-,CASSLQAGGPYNEQFF,TGCGCCAGCAGCTTGCAGGCGGGGGGCCCATACAATGAGCAGTTCTTC
TRBJ2-7,TRBV11-2,-,-,CASSPQGPSSGQYF,TGTGCCAGCAGTCCCCAGGGGCCCAGCTCAGGGCAGTACTTC
TRBJ1-2,TRBV4-3,-,few,CASSQRNYGYTF,TGCGCCAGCAGCCAACGTAACTATGGCTACACCTTC
TRBJ1-1,TRBV29-1,-,-,CSVSGRINTEAFF,TGCAGCGTTTCGGGACGGATAAACACTGAAGCTTTCTTT
TRBJ2-7,TRBV10-2,-,-,CASTDPGTYSSYEQYF,TGCGCCAGCACCGATCCCGGGACATACAGCTCCTACGAGCAGTACTTC
TRBJ1-2,TRBV7-9,-,-,CASSLRQTNYGYTF,TGTGCCAGCAGCTTAAGGCAGACTAACTATGGCTACACCTTC
TRBJ2-7,TRBV15,-,-,CATSDTGHEQYF,TGTGCCACCAGCGATACAGGGCACGAGCAGTACTTC
TRBJ2-7,TRBV7-9,TRBD2,-,CASSGALTSGDYEQYF,TGTGCCAGCAGCGGTGCGCTGACTAGCGGAGACTACGAGCAGTACTTC
TRBJ1-5,TRBV18,-,-,CASSPGGNQPQHF,TGTGCCAGCTCACCGGGGGGCAATCAGCCCCAGCATTTT
TRBJ2-2,TRBV21-1,-,once,CASSNLGLAGGRDTGELFF,TGTGCCAGCAGCAATCTGGGACTAGCGGGGGGTCGGGACACCGGGGAGCTGTTTTTT
TRBJ1-1,TRBV28,TRBD1,-,CASIGAGGSTEAFF,TGTGCCAGCATAGGGGCAGGGGGTAGCACTGAAGCTTTCTTT
TRBJ2-7,TRBV29-1,-,-,CSVEAQGSYEQYF,TGCAGCGTTGAAGCTCAGGGCTCCTACGAGCAGTACTTC
TRBJ1-1,TRBV4-2,-,-,CASSLGQPNTEAFF,TGTGCCAGCAGCTTGGGACAACCTAACACTGAAGCTTTCTTT
TRBJ2-2,TRBV11-1,-,-,CASSISTGELFF,TGTGCCAGCAGCATAAGCACCGGGGAGCTGTTTTTT